The 12 T cell receptor beta chains reported below all come from one sample, sequenced in a study of shared clonotypes between healthy human individuals. Sequencing used immunoSEQ multiplex PCR; TCRdb keeps in-frame clones, though not all of them. The sample lists a few million clones; more than 90% were seen once. Material for sequencing was naive CD4+ T cells sorted from blood. Subset of the sample: CD45RA+ positively selected. These receptors were collected from a man aged 18-30 years in good health.

The V gene is TRBV27, the J gene TRBJ1-5; D is ambiguous. Looked up from germline, CDR1 is MNHEY and CDR2 is SMNVEV (reference sequence). The CDR3 sequence is 16 residues long. Trimming removed 5 bases at V and 3 bases at J, with 17 bases between. This chain's CDR3 is CASSPTRRPSNQPQHF. The CDR3 DNA reads TGTGCCAGCAGTCCGACGAGGCGCCCATCCAATCAGCCCCAGCATTTT.

This chain connects TRBV10-3 to TRBJ2-3, with 7 bases aligning to TRBD2. The V and J ends lost 9 bases and 3 bases, in that order; junction bases with no gene match: 12. Germline loops: CDR1 ENHRY, CDR2 SYGVKD. The CDR3 has 15 residues. In DNA, the CDR3 is TGTGCCATTAAAGGCGGACTAGAGGTGACAGATACGCAGTATTTT. Protein sequence: CAIKGGLEVTDTQYF.

The chain joins TRBV6-1 to TRBJ1-5; 8 nucleotides align to TRBD1. The CDR3 consists of 15 residues. Unmatched junction bases numbered 10, after V lost 7 bases and J lost 5 bases. From germline, CDR1 is MNHNS and CDR2 SASEGT. In DNA, the CDR3 is TGTGCCAGCACTAGGGGACAGGCGGTACATCAGCCCCAGCATTTT. Amino acids: CASTRGQAVHQPQHF.

V and J are TRBV18 and TRBJ2-1; D is ambiguous. CDR1 is KGHSH and CDR2 is LQKENI in the germline V gene. This CDR3 comprises 12 residues. V was trimmed by 0 bases and J by 9 bases, leaving 6 bases between them. The chain's CDR3 is CASSPPVGEQFF. The CDR3 coding sequence is TGTGCCAGCTCACCACCTGTGGGTGAGCAGTTCTTC.

DNA for the CDR3: TGCGCCAGCAAGAAACTAGCGGGTCTATACAATGAGCAGTTCTTC. As protein: CASKKLAGLYNEQFF. J is TRBJ2-1 and V is TRBV5-1; the match to TRBD2 covers 9 bases. The CDR3 runs 15 residues. The V segment lost 6 bases and the J segment 4 bases; nucleotides outside the gene matches: 8. Germline CDR1 SGHRS, CDR2 YFSETQ.

This chain uses TRBV5-6 with TRBJ2-1; TRBD2 agrees at 13 bases. The length of the CDR3 is 14 residues. V shed 10 bases, J shed 7 bases, and the junction held 8 bases outside the gene matches. Germline-derived CDR1 and CDR2 are SGHDT and YYEEEE. The CDR3 nucleotides are TGTGCCGGAGCACTAGCGGGAGGGGTGAATGAGCAGTTCTTC. This sequence encodes CAGALAGGVNEQFF.

The chain is built from TRBV11-2 and TRBJ2-7; perhaps TRBD1 as D (5 bases). Trimming took 1 base from V and 1 from J, leaving 11 bases between them. The length of the CDR3 is 15 residues. CDR1 and CDR2 from the germline V gene are SGHAT and FQNNGV. CDR3 region: CASSLGLGPSYEQYF. DNA for the CDR3: TGTGCCAGCAGCTTAGGCCTGGGGCCTTCCTACGAGCAGTACTTC.

This clone was seen a few times. Distinct nucleotide sequences in the sample also encode this CDR3. The V gene is TRBV29-1, the J gene TRBJ1-1; 7 bases match TRBD1. After removal of 4 bases from V and 0 bases from J, the junction contained 2 bases not matched to a gene. The CDR3 totals 13 residues. Germline values: CDR1 SQVTM, CDR2 ANQGSEA. DNA for the CDR3: TGCAGCGTTGCGGGACAGATGAACACTGAAGCTTTCTTT. As protein: CSVAGQMNTEAFF.

This chain uses TRBV6-1 with TRBJ1-3; D gene unclear. This CDR3 region has 14 residues. Trimming shortened V by 2 bases and J by 2 bases, and 7 bases separated the two germline ends. Germline lookup yields CDR1 MNHNS and CDR2 SASEGT. CDR3: CASSENRAGNTIYF. In DNA form, the CDR3 reads TGTGCCAGCAGTGAAAACCGTGCTGGAAACACCATATATTTT.

About this clone itself: This same CDR3 is encoded by further DNA sequences in the sample. CDR3 sequence reads: CASSLAGQGTDTQYF. The DNA for the CDR3 is TGCGCCAGCAGCTTGGCGGGACAGGGGACAGATACGCAGTATTTT. The chain combines TRBV5-1 with TRBJ2-3, with 10 bases aligning to TRBD1. The CDR3 is 15 residues long. V was pared by 0 bases and J by 3 bases, with 1 base of the junction left unmatched. Germline V gene sequence: CDR1 SGHRS, CDR2 YFSETQ.

With regard to this clone: A read error may account for a junction end that differs from germline. This chain uses TRBV2 with TRBJ1-2; D is undetermined. The CDR3 sequence is 11 residues long. Germline V lookup: CDR1 SNHLY, CDR2 FYNNEI. The CDR3 nucleotides are TGTGCCAGCGGTGAGGGAGGCGGCTACACCTTC. This sequence encodes CASGEGGGYTF. Full variable domain (remainder filled in from reference TRBV2 and TRBJ1-2): EPEVTQTPSHQVTQMGQEVILRCVPISNHLYFYWYRQILGQKVEFLVSFYNNEISEKSEIFDDQFSVERPDGSNFTLKIRSTKLEDSAMYFCASGEGGGYTFGSGTRLTVV.

V and J are TRBV5-1 and TRBJ2-5; tentatively, D is TRBD1 (6 bases). The CDR3 extends over 16 amino acids. V dropped 0 bases and J dropped 2 bases, with 14 bases sitting between them. Germline CDR1 and CDR2: SGHRS and YFSETQ. CDR3 residues: CASSLEAGRGQETQYF. For the CDR3, the DNA is TGCGCCAGCAGCTTGGAAGCTGGAAGGGGGCAAGAGACCCAGTACTTC.